This T cell receptor beta chain was recovered during a study of T-cell memory formation after mild COVID-19. Study-level points and caveats: Most CD4+ clones that shrank were in CM and EM, while CD8+ ones turned up in EMRA. Some SARS-CoV-2-responding clones were already detected in memory before infection.

This clonotype came up once. Its matching antigen is unknown. TCRdb re-analysed the 5' RACE reads in MiXCR, keeping a single row per CDR3 protein. The sample lists about 560,000 distinct CDR3 sequences; about 20% were seen once. The specimen sequenced was PBMCs or a T cell subset sorted from them (not recorded which). The sequence came from an adult woman who had mild COVID-19 (a few samples of this study predate the infection). Cell type and time point are not known.

CDR3 DNA sequence: TGTGCCAGCAGCTTAAATACGGGTTCACCCCTCCACTTT. Protein sequence: CASSLNTGSPLHF. J is TRBJ1-6 and V is TRBV7-3; D gene ambiguous. Trimming removed 1 base from V and 9 bases from J, with 7 bases in between. CDR3 size: 13 residues. The germline V gene encodes CDR1 SGHTA and CDR2 FQGTGA.